This passage covers 26 T cell receptor beta chains from one sample sequenced in a study of OX40 agonist ivuxolimab in advanced cancers. This table comes from immunoSEQ multiplex PCR, and its TCRdb copy is limited to in-frame clones, with some not included. The data hold 25,000 to 30,000 clones, with about 90% observed a single time. The sample here was CD4+ or CD8+ T cells sorted from blood, taken in a trial of the OX40 agonist ivuxolimab. These TCRs come from an adult with an advanced solid tumor such as melanoma, head and neck, liver or kidney cancer.

V is TRBV27 and J is TRBJ1-2, with D perhaps TRBD1 (6 bases). The CDR3 extends over 14 amino acids. Germline values: CDR1 MNHEY, CDR2 SMNVEV (reference sequence). V gave up 4 bases and J gave up 8 bases, with 17 bases separating them. The CDR3 is CASSSVGGADGYTF. For the CDR3, the DNA is TGTGCCAGCAGTTCAGTGGGGGGGGCTGACGGCTACACCTTC.

The chain carries TRBV7-9 and TRBJ2-5; TRBD1 might be the D (6 bases). V shed 5 bases and J shed 2 bases, with 12 bases lying between them. The CDR3 extends over 14 amino acids. Germline CDR1 SEHNR, CDR2 FQNEAQ (reference sequence). CDR3 amino acids: CASSVRTEQETQYF. Written as DNA, the CDR3 is TGTGCCAGCAGCGTTAGGACAGAACAAGAGACCCAGTACTTC.

This chain's CDR3 is CASSFGLAGIYEQYF. The CDR3 DNA reads as TGTGCCAGCAGCTTTGGTCTAGCGGGAATCTACGAGCAGTACTTC. The chain recombines TRBV7-9 with TRBJ2-7; 9 nucleotides line up with TRBD2. After removal of 3 bases from V and 3 bases from J, the junction contained 6 bases not matched to a gene. The V gene's germline CDR1 is SEHNR and CDR2 FQNEAQ (reference sequence). This CDR3 has 15 residues.

This clone was recorded a few times. The rearrangement uses TRBV4-1 and TRBJ2-1; D is possibly TRBD2 (6 bases). Trimming removed 4 bases at V and 9 bases at J, with 19 bases between. The CDR3 covers 15 residues. Germline lookup yields CDR1 MGHRA and CDR2 YSYEKL. CDR3 DNA sequence: TGCGCCAGCAGCCTAAGTAGGTCAGGAGGGAGTGAGCAGTTCTTC. Translation gives CASSLSRSGGSEQFF.

This chain joins TRBV12-2 and TRBJ2-4; the table's TRBD2 call for D was not verified on the DNA. TRBV12-2 is deemed a pseudogene. This CDR3 is 16 amino acids long. The CDR3 nucleotides are TGTGCAAGTCGCCCCAGCGGGAGGGGGGGCAAAAACATTCAGTACTTC. It specifies CASRPSGRGGKNIQYF.

CDR3 DNA: TGTGCCATCAGTGAGGGCAGGGGAATTGAAGGCTACACCTTC. It encodes CAISEGRGIEGYTF. This sequence joins TRBV10-3 and TRBJ1-2, with D possibly being TRBD1 (6 bases). This CDR3 is 14 amino acids long. V gave up 2 bases and J gave up 8 bases, with 15 bases separating them. Germline assignment: CDR1 ENHRY and CDR2 SYGVKD.

This sequence joins TRBV6-5 and TRBJ2-2; a weak D match, TRBD1 (6 bases). This CDR3 comprises 14 residues. V gave up 2 bases and J gave up 5 bases, with 9 bases separating them. Germline loops: CDR1 MNHEY, CDR2 SVGAGI. CDR3 bases: TGTGCCAGCAGTTACCATCAGGGGACCGGGGAGCTGTTTTTT. Translating it yields CASSYHQGTGELFF.

The chain is built from TRBV6-1 and TRBJ2-1; perhaps TRBD1 as D (5 bases). The CDR3 has 15 residues. The germline CDR1 and CDR2 sequences are MNHNS and SASEGT. V lost 1 base, J lost 5 bases, and 12 bases lay in between. The DNA of the CDR3 is TGTGCCAGCAGTGAAGGGCCAGGGATGAACAATGAGCAGTTCTTC. This translates into CASSEGPGMNNEQFF.

The chain couples TRBV9 to TRBJ2-3, with a possible D match to TRBD2 (5 bases). Germline V gene data show CDR1 as SGDLS and CDR2 as YYNGEE. Trimming left V 1 base short and J 0 bases short, with 15 bases between. This CDR3 has 17 amino acids. CDR3 protein: CASSVRRGPPSTDTQYF. The DNA of the CDR3 is TGTGCCAGCAGCGTAAGGAGAGGGCCTCCTAGCACAGATACGCAGTATTTT. The full variable domain, with the rest looked up from reference TRBV9 and TRBJ2-3, is DSGVTQTPKHLITATGQRVTLRCSPRSGDLSVYWYQQSLDQGLQFLIQYYNGEERAKGNILERFSAQQFPDLHSELNLSSLELGDSALYFCASSVRRGPPSTDTQYFGPGTRLTVL.

The V and J genes are TRBV11-1 and TRBJ2-1; D is unresolved. The CDR3 totals 15 residues. From germline, CDR1 is SGHAT and CDR2 FQDESV (reference sequence). Trimming removed 3 bases from V and 0 bases from J, with 9 bases in between. The CDR3 coding sequence is TGTGCCAGCAGCTTTACGATAAGCTCCTACAATGAGCAGTTCTTC. Its translation: CASSFTISSYNEQFF.

This chain connects TRBV12-2 to TRBJ2-5; the D segment call TRBD2 is taken from the table without a DNA check. TRBV12-2 is reported as a pseudogene. This CDR3 region has 18 residues. The CDR3: CASRPRRLAGGNQETQYF. For the CDR3, the DNA is TGTGCAAGTCGCCCCCGCCGGCTAGCGGGAGGCAACCAAGAGACCCAGTACTTC.

The CDR3 nucleotides are TGTGCCAGCAGCTTAGGAGCGGGAGGGACCGGGGAGCTGTTTTTT. Translated, it gives CASSLGAGGTGELFF. The rearrangement uses TRBV11-2 and TRBJ2-2, with 10 bases identical to TRBD2. The CDR3 consists of 15 residues. The V segment lost 1 base and the J segment 5 bases; nucleotides outside the gene matches: 1. Germline lookup yields CDR1 SGHAT and CDR2 FQNNGV.

The V and J genes are TRBV28 and TRBJ2-7; D possibly matches TRBD1 or TRBD2 (5 bases each). V lost 2 bases, J lost 2 bases, and 16 bases lay in between. This CDR3 spans 16 amino acids. Germline loops: CDR1 MDHEN, CDR2 SYDVKM. The CDR3 loop is CASSLPRMGDPYEQYF. CDR3 in DNA: TGTGCCAGCAGTTTACCCAGGATGGGGGATCCCTACGAGCAGTACTTC.

This chain connects TRBV29-1 to TRBJ2-1; D remains unclear. The V gene's germline CDR1 is SQVTM and CDR2 ANQGSEA. The CDR3 length is 16 residues. Trimming removed 1 base at V and 1 base at J, with 14 bases between. CDR3 residues: CSVEGVTQLSYNEQFF. The CDR3 DNA is TGCAGCGTTGAAGGAGTGACCCAGTTATCCTACAATGAGCAGTTCTTC.

The chain combines TRBV4-1 with TRBJ2-7; tentatively, D is TRBD1 or TRBD2 (6 bases each). Germline CDR1 MGHRA, CDR2 YSYEKL. This CDR3 has 15 residues. V was clipped by 4 bases and J by 2 bases, with 15 bases between them. The CDR3: CASSLQWGDTYEQYF. In DNA form, the CDR3 reads TGCGCCAGCAGCCTTCAGTGGGGGGACACCTACGAGCAGTACTTC.

The J gene is TRBJ2-1, the V gene TRBV28; D call uncertain. V gave up 3 bases and J gave up 6 bases, with 6 bases separating them. Germline V CDR1 and CDR2: MDHEN, SYDVKM. The CDR3 contains 12 residues. CDR3 DNA sequence: TGTGCCAGCAGTTTTATCCTCAATGAGCAGTTCTTC. Protein product: CASSFILNEQFF. The variable domain in full, completed from reference TRBV28 and TRBJ2-1, reads DVKVTQSSRYLVKRTGEKVFLECVQDMDHENMFWYRQDPGLGLRLIYFSYDVKMKEKGDIPEGYSVSREKKERFSLILESASTNQTSMYLCASSFILNEQFFGPGTRLTVL.

The chain uses TRBV28 and TRBJ1-4; no firm D call. The CDR3 runs to 15 residues. Per the germline V gene, CDR1 is MDHEN and CDR2 is SYDVKM. V lost 2 bases to trimming and J lost 0 bases, with 7 bases between them. The DNA of the CDR3 is TGTGCCAGCAGTTTACATCAAGCAACTAATGAAAAACTGTTTTTT. This encodes CASSLHQATNEKLFF.

The gene calls are TRBV19 and TRBJ1-5, with D possibly TRBD1 on 6 matching bases. V shed 10 bases and J shed 3 bases, with 25 bases lying between them. This CDR3 region has 17 residues. CDR1 and CDR2 from the germline V gene are LNHDA and SQIVND (reference sequence). The CDR3 coding sequence is TGTGCCACGATAGGGCCCGGGGGCGACTACAACAATCAGCCCCAGCATTTT. It encodes CATIGPGGDYNNQPQHF.

The rearrangement uses TRBV6-5 and TRBJ2-6; TRBD1 or TRBD2 may be the D gene (5 bases each). The CDR3 is made up of 15 amino acids. V was pared by 2 bases and J by 2 bases, with 7 bases between. Germline values: CDR1 MNHEY, CDR2 SVGAGI. This CDR3 reads CASSYGDPGANVLTF. The CDR3 region has the DNA TGTGCCAGCAGTTACGGGGACCCTGGGGCCAACGTCCTGACTTTC.

This chain uses TRBV28 with TRBJ2-2; 7 bases agree with TRBD2. Germline loops: CDR1 MDHEN, CDR2 SYDVKM. The ends lost 5 bases at V and 0 bases at J; junction bases unmatched: 3. The CDR3 is 15 residues long. Here the CDR3 reads CASSLLAANTGELFF. Here the CDR3 DNA reads TGTGCCAGCAGTCTTCTAGCGGCGAACACCGGGGAGCTGTTTTTT.

The chain combines TRBV27 with TRBJ1-2; 9 nucleotides line up with TRBD1. The V gene's germline CDR1 is MNHEY and CDR2 SMNVEV (reference sequence). Germline trimming cut 6 bases from V and 2 bases from J; bases unmatched to any gene: 7. This CDR3 has 15 amino acids. CDR3 in amino acids: CASSWGQGDNYGYTF. The CDR3 DNA follows: TGTGCCAGCAGCTGGGGACAGGGCGACAACTATGGCTACACCTTC.

The chain combines TRBV5-6 with TRBJ2-1, with D perhaps TRBD1 (6 bases). V lost 0 bases and J 0 bases, leaving 13 bases between the germline ends. The CDR3 has 17 amino acids. Germline-derived CDR1 and CDR2 are SGHDT and YYEEEE. This CDR3 is CASSLGQGISSYNEQFF. The DNA of the CDR3 is TGTGCCAGCAGCTTGGGGCAGGGGATAAGCTCCTACAATGAGCAGTTCTTC.

This rearrangement joins TRBV27 to TRBJ1-3; tentative D call: TRBD1 (6 bases). CDR1 and CDR2 from the germline V gene are MNHEY and SMNVEV (reference sequence). The CDR3 is 15 amino acids. Between the trimmed V and J ends, which lost 2 bases and 3 bases, there was a span of 11 bases. Here the CDR3 reads CASSLQGSFGNTIYF. As DNA, the CDR3 is TGTGCCAGCAGTTTACAGGGGAGTTTTGGAAACACCATATATTTT.

The rearrangement links TRBV5-1 to TRBJ2-2; no clear D. This CDR3 spans 15 amino acids. V dropped 0 bases and J dropped 5 bases, with 11 bases sitting between them. Germline V lookup: CDR1 SGHRS, CDR2 YFSETQ. The CDR3 bases are TGCGCCAGCAGCTTGGCTTGGGCTGGAACCGGGGAGCTGTTTTTT. It codes for CASSLAWAGTGELFF.

The chain recombines TRBV27 with TRBJ2-7; a possible D gene is TRBD1 (5 bases). This CDR3 comprises 13 residues. Germline V gene sequence: CDR1 MNHEY, CDR2 SMNVEV (reference sequence). The V and J ends lost 8 bases and 5 bases respectively, with 16 bases between them. The CDR3 region has the DNA TGTGCCAGCCAGGGTACCGCGGTCGACGAGCAGTACTTC. It yields the protein CASQGTAVDEQYF.

The genes are TRBV18 and TRBJ2-2; possibly TRBD1 for D (5 bases). This CDR3 region has 16 residues. The germline V gene encodes CDR1 KGHSH and CDR2 LQKENI. Trimming cost V 3 bases and J 2 bases, with 13 bases left between them. DNA of the CDR3: TGTGCCAGCTCACCCACAGGTTCACAAAACACCGGGGAGCTGTTTTTT. This gives the protein CASSPTGSQNTGELFF.